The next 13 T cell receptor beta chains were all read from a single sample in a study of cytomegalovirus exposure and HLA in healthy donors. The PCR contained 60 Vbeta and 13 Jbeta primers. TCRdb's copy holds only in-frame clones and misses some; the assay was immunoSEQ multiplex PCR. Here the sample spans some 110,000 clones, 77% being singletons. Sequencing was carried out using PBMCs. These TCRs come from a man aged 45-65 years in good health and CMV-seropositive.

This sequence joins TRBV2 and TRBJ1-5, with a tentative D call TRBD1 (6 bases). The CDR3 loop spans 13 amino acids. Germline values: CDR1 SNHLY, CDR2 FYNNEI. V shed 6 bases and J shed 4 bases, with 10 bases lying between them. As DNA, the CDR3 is TGTGCCAGCAGGCTTCAGGGGAATCAGCCCCAGCATTTT. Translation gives CASRLQGNQPQHF.

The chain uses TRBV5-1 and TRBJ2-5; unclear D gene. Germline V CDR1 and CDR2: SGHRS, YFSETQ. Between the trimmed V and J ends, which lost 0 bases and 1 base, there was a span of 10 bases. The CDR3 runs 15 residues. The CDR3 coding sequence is TGCGCCAGCAGCTTGGTGGGCCAGATCCAAGAGACCCAGTACTTC. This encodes CASSLVGQIQETQYF.

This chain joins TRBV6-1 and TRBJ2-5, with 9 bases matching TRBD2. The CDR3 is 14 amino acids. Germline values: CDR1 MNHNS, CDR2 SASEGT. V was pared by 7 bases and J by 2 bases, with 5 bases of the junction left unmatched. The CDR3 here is CASTSGGPQETQYF. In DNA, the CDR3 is TGTGCCAGCACAAGCGGGGGGCCTCAAGAGACCCAGTACTTC.

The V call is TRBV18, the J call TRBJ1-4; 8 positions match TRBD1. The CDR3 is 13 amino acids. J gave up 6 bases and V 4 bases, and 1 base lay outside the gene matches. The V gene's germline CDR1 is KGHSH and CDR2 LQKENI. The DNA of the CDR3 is TGTGCCAGCTCACGGGGACAGGATGAAAAACTGTTTTTT. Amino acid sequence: CASSRGQDEKLFF.

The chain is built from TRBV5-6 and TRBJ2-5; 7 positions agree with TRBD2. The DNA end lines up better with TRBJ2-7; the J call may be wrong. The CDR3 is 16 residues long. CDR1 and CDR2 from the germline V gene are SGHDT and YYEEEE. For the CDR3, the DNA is TGTGCCAGCAGCTTGGCCGGGGTAGCGGGTCTTTACGAGCAGTACTTC. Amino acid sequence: CASSLAGVAGLYEQYF.

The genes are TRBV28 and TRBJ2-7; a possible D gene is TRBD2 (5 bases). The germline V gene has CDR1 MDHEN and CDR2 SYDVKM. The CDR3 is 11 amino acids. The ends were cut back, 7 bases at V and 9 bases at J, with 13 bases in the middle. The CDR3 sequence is CASNSGGWQYF. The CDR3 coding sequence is TGTGCCAGCAACAGCGGTGGATGGCAGTACTTC.

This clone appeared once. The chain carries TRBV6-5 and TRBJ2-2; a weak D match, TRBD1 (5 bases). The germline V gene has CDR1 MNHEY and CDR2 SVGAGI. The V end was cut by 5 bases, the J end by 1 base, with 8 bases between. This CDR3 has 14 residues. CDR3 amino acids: CASSLQGNTGELFF. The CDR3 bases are TGTGCCAGCAGTCTTCAGGGGAACACCGGGGAGCTGTTTTTT.

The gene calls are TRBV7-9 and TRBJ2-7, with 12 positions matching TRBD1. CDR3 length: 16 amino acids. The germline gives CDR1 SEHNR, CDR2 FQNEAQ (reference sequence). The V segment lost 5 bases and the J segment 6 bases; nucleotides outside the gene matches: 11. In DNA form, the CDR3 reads TGTGCCAGCAGCAATTGGAAAGGGACAGGGGGCCGCGAGCAGTACTTC. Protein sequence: CASSNWKGTGGREQYF.

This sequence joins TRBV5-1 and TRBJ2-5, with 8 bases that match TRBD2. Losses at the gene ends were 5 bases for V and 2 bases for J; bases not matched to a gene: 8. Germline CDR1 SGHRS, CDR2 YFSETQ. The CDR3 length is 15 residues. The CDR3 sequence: CASRISGAVQETQYF. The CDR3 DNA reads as TGCGCCAGCAGAATTAGCGGGGCCGTACAAGAGACCCAGTACTTC.

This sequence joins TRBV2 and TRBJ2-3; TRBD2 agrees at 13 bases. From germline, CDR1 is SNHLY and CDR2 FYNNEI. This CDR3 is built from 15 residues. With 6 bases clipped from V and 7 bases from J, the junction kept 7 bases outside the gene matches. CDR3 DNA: TGTGCCAGCAGAGACGGACTAGCGGGAGCGAATACGCAGTATTTT. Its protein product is CASRDGLAGANTQYF.

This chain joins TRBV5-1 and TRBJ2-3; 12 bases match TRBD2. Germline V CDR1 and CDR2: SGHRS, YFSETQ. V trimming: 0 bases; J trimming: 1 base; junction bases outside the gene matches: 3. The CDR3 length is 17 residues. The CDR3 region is CASSLGLAGVGTDTQYF. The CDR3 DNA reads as TGCGCCAGCAGCTTGGGACTAGCGGGAGTGGGCACAGATACGCAGTATTTT.

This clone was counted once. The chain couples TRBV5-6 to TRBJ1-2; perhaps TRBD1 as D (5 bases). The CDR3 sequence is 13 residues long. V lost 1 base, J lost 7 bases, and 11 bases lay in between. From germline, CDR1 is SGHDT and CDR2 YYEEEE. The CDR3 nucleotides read TGTGCCAGCAGCTTGTCCCAGGGAGGTGGCTACACCTTC. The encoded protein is CASSLSQGGGYTF.

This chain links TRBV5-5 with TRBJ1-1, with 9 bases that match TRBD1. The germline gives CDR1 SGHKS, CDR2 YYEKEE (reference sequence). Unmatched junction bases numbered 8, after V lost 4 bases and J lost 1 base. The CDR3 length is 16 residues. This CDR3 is CASSPTAGQGNTEAFF. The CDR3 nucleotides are TGTGCCAGCAGCCCAACCGCGGGACAGGGGAACACTGAAGCTTTCTTT.